The 10 T cell receptor beta chains below come from one sample, sequenced in a study of blood T cell repertoires in COVID-19. The protocol was immunoSEQ multiplex PCR, while the TCRdb copy is restricted to in-frame clones and leaves out a portion. The sample includes fewer than 350,000 clones, 75% to 90% of them seen just once. Sequencing was done on a sample of PBMCs or T cells enriched from blood (not recorded which). The receptors were sampled from a woman in her 40s who had recovered from COVID-19.

This sequence joins TRBV5-1 and TRBJ2-7, with 9 bases matching TRBD1. Trimming took 4 bases from V and 6 from J; bases not matched to a gene: 2. Germline CDR1 is SGHRS and CDR2 is YFSETQ. CDR3 size: 12 residues. Here the CDR3 reads CASSVDRGEQYF. DNA for the CDR3: TGCGCCAGCAGCGTGGACAGGGGCGAGCAGTACTTC.

This chain joins TRBV6-5 and TRBJ1-5; unclear D gene. This CDR3 has 13 residues. The germline V and J ends were trimmed by 8 bases and 4 bases, with 12 bases remaining between them. CDR1 is MNHEY, CDR2 SVGAGI, per germline. The CDR3 sequence: CASATNVNQPQHF. The CDR3 DNA reads TGTGCCAGCGCCACTAACGTAAATCAGCCCCAGCATTTT.

The chain couples TRBV14 to TRBJ1-2, with D possibly matching TRBD1 (5 bases). CDR3 length equals 14 residues. Between the trimmed V and J ends, which lost 2 bases and 0 bases, there was a span of 7 bases. The V gene's germline CDR1 is SGHDN and CDR2 FVKESK. CDR3 nucleotide sequence: TGTGCCAGCAGCCAACAGACAGCTAACTATGGCTACACCTTC. Protein: CASSQQTANYGYTF.

This clone was recorded once. The rearrangement uses TRBV6-5 and TRBJ1-5, with 7 bases that match TRBD1. This CDR3 is built from 14 residues. Per the germline V gene, CDR1 is MNHEY and CDR2 is SVGAGI. The junction had 3 bases not matched to a gene; V was cut back by 6 bases and J by 1 base. The CDR3 nucleotides are TGTGCCAGCAGCACAGGGGTGAGCAATCAGCCCCAGCATTTT. Protein sequence: CASSTGVSNQPQHF.

The CDR3 nucleotides are TGTGCCAGCAGCTTAGAAGCTGGGACAGGGTCTGGCTACACCTTC. Amino acids: CASSLEAGTGSGYTF. The chain employs TRBV7-9 and TRBJ1-2; 9 bases map to TRBD1. Per the germline V gene, CDR1 is SEHNR and CDR2 is FQNEAQ (reference sequence). Trimming removed 1 base from V and 7 bases from J; junction bases left unmatched: 7. The CDR3 is 15 amino acids.

This chain uses TRBV18 with TRBJ1-2; D may be TRBD1 (6 bases). Deletions cut 1 base from V and 6 bases from J, with 18 bases between. The CDR3 sequence is 16 residues long. The V gene's germline CDR1 is KGHSH and CDR2 LQKENI. The CDR3 region has the DNA TGTGCCAGCTCACCACTGAACTCTGGAGGACAGCATGGCTACACCTTC. It encodes CASSPLNSGGQHGYTF. Drawing the rest from reference TRBV18 and TRBJ1-2, the complete variable domain is NAGVMQNPRHLVRRRGQEARLRCSPMKGHSHVYWYRQLPEEGLKFMVYLQKENIIDESGMPKERFSAEFPKEGPSILRIQQVVRGDSAAYFCASSPLNSGGQHGYTFGSGTRLTVV.

This sequence joins TRBV29-1 and TRBJ1-3; no firm D call. Germline values: CDR1 SQVTM, CDR2 ANQGSEA. V shed 3 bases and J shed 5 bases, with 14 bases lying between them. This CDR3 has 14 residues. CDR3 nucleotides: TGCAGCGTTGAGAAGACGGGAGGTAGAAACACCATATATTTT. It yields the protein CSVEKTGGRNTIYF.

The table lists this clone with a count of one. The chain recombines TRBV5-1 with TRBJ1-3, with 7 bases aligning to TRBD1. Germline values: CDR1 SGHRS, CDR2 YFSETQ. The ends lost 5 bases at V and 0 bases at J; junction bases unmatched: 11. This CDR3 region has 17 residues. CDR3 sequence (DNA): TGCGCCAGCAGTTACAACTCCGGGACAGTCTCTGGAAACACCATATATTTT. This translates into CASSYNSGTVSGNTIYF.

J is TRBJ1-3 and V is TRBV6-1, with no clear D. This CDR3 contains 16 residues. The V end lost 3 bases, the J end lost 2 bases, and 14 bases lay between the germline ends. The germline V gene encodes CDR1 MNHNS and CDR2 SASEGT. In nucleotides, the CDR3 is TGTGCCAGCAGTGATGCGGCGGGAGGAGCTGGAAACACCATATATTTT. Translation gives CASSDAAGGAGNTIYF.

This clone was seen a handful of times. This chain links TRBV5-5 with TRBJ2-5; no reliable D call. Germline-derived CDR1 and CDR2 are SGHKS and YYEKEE (reference sequence). This CDR3 is 13 amino acids long. V was shortened by 5 bases and J by 1 base, with 9 bases between the two germline ends. The CDR3 sequence is CASRRPGQETQYF. DNA of the CDR3: TGTGCCAGCAGGCGCCCAGGCCAAGAGACCCAGTACTTC.